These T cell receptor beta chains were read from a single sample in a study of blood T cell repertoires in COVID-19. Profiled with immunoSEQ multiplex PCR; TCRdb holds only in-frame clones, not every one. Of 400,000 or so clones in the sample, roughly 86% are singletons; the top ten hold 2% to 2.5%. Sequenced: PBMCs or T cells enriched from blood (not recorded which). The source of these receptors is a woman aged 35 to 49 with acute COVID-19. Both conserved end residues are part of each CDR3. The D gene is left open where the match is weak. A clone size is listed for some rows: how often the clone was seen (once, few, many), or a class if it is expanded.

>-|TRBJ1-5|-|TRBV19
CASSIGGKGNQPQHF
TGTGCCAGTAGTATCGGAGGGAAAGGAAATCAGCCCCAGCATTTT
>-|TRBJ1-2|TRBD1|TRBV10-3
CAICRGVLCTF
TGTGCCATCTGCAGGGGGGTTCTCTGCACCTTC
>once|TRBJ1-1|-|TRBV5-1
CASSLASGPSTEAFF
TGCGCCAGCAGCTTGGCTTCAGGGCCCAGCACTGAAGCTTTCTTT
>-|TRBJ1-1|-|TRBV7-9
CASSLETGTEAFF
TGTGCCAGCAGCTTAGAGACGGGAACTGAAGCTTTCTTT
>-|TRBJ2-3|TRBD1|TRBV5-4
CASSAGTGGIDTQYF
TGTGCCAGCAGCGCCGGGACAGGGGGCATAGATACGCAGTATTTT
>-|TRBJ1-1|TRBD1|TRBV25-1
CASSEGQGEWAEAFF
TGTGCCAGCAGTGAAGGGCAGGGGGAATGGGCTGAAGCTTTCTTT
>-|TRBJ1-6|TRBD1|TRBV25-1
CASGGQGHSPLHF
TGTGCCAGCGGGGGACAGGGCCATTCACCCCTCCACTTT
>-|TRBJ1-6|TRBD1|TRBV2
CASRRRDRTSNSPLHF
TGTGCCAGCAGAAGAAGGGACAGGACGAGTAATTCACCCCTCCACTTT
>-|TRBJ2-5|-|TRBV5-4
CASSLDVRGETQYF
TGTGCCAGCAGCTTGGATGTCCGGGGAGAGACCCAGTACTTC
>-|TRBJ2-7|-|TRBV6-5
CASSSTGFEQYF
TGTGCCAGCAGTTCTACAGGGTTCGAGCAGTACTTC
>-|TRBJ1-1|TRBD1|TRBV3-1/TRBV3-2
CASSPDRVGPEAFF
TGTGCCAGCAGCCCGGACAGGGTGGGCCCTGAAGCTTTCTTT
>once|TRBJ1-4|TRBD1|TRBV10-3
CAISDRDRESNEKLFF
TGTGCCATCAGTGATAGGGACAGGGAATCTAATGAAAAACTGTTTTTT
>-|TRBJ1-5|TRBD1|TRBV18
CASSRQGGSNQPQHF
TGTGCCAGCTCACGACAGGGGGGATCCAATCAGCCCCAGCATTTT
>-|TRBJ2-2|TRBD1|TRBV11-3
CASSSGTGHTMGTGELFF
TGTGCCAGCAGCTCCGGGACAGGACACACGATGGGCACCGGGGAGCTGTTTTTT
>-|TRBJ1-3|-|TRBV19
CASSIGAGIYF
TGTGCCAGTAGTATTGGGGCAGGAATATATTTT
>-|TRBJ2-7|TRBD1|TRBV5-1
CASSPRDRGDEQYF
TGCGCCAGCAGTCCCCGAGACAGGGGGGACGAGCAGTACTTC